Listed here are 8 T cell receptor beta chains from one sample, sequenced in a study of Tregs in tolerant kidney transplant recipients (dated by TCRdb to the late 2010s). The library was obtained by the immunoSEQ multiplex PCR assay. Sourced from immuneACCESS, this table was stored by TCRdb with only in-frame sequences that have V and J called. A share of the clones is absent; for the studies checked, an unresolved V gene accounts for under half, and the remainder has no known explanation. The sample yields roughly 66,000 clones; about nine tenths were counted once. The ten largest account for about a tenth of the sample. Read against the paper, the sample's time point label means: blood sample drawn before combined kidney and bone marrow transplant. This material consisted of CD8+ T cells from blood, taken before the transplant. The receptors stem from a human donor who received a combined kidney and bone marrow transplant.

The V gene is TRBV21-1, the J gene TRBJ2-5; the D call in the table, TRBD1, was not verified against the DNA. TRBV21-1 is deemed a pseudogene. The CDR3 covers 18 residues. CDR3 sequence: CASSKHTGGYLYQETQYF. For the CDR3, the DNA is TGTGCCAGCAGCAAACACACAGGGGGATACCTGTACCAAGAGACCCAGTACTTC.

The chain carries TRBV5-6 and TRBJ2-2, with D perhaps TRBD2 (5 bases). V gave up 3 bases and J gave up 4 bases, with 10 bases separating them. In germline, CDR1 is SGHDT, CDR2 YYEEEE. The CDR3 sequence is 14 residues long. CDR3 nucleotides: TGTGCCAGCAGCTACGGACTCTCCACCGGGGAGCTGTTTTTT. This codes for CASSYGLSTGELFF.

The genes are TRBV7-9 and TRBJ1-5; 7 nucleotides line up with TRBD1. There are 15 residues in the CDR3. V lost 5 bases to trimming and J lost 0 bases; unmatched junction nucleotides: 4. The germline CDR1 and CDR2 sequences are SEHNR and FQNEAQ (reference sequence). The CDR3 DNA follows: TGTGCCAGCAGCCCCGGGACAGATAGCAATCAGCCCCAGCATTTT. It is translated as CASSPGTDSNQPQHF.

This clone turned up a few times. This chain joins TRBV5-6 and TRBJ2-1, with TRBD1 identical over 11 bases. V shed 0 bases, J shed 7 bases, and the junction held 3 bases outside the gene matches. Germline CDR1 is SGHDT and CDR2 is YYEEEE. The CDR3 runs 15 residues. The CDR3 here is CASSLDGTGGNEQFF. In DNA, the CDR3 is TGTGCCAGCAGCTTGGACGGGACAGGGGGAAATGAGCAGTTCTTC.

J is TRBJ2-1 and V is TRBV28; tentatively, D is TRBD1 (5 bases). Trimming shortened V by 1 base and J by 4 bases, and 14 bases separated the two germline ends. The CDR3 runs to 16 residues. Germline V gene sequence: CDR1 MDHEN, CDR2 SYDVKM. CDR3 coding DNA: TGTGCCAGCAGTTTATTTCAAAAGGGGAAATACAATGAGCAGTTCTTC. Its protein is CASSLFQKGKYNEQFF.

V usage is TRBV19 and J usage is TRBJ2-3; 11 bases map to TRBD2. V trimming: 2 bases; J trimming: 5 bases; junction bases outside the gene matches: 6. CDR3 length: 16 amino acids. Germline CDR1 reads LNHDA; CDR2 reads SQIVND (reference sequence). The DNA for the CDR3 is TGTGCCAGTAGTATACTAGCGGGAGGTCTGAAAGATACGCAGTATTTT. It yields the protein CASSILAGGLKDTQYF.

This chain joins TRBV7-6 and TRBJ2-3, with 11 bases lining up with TRBD2. The germline gives CDR1 SGHVS, CDR2 FNYEAQ. The length of the CDR3 is 15 residues. Trimming removed 5 bases from V and 4 bases from J; junction bases left unmatched: 5. Written as DNA, the CDR3 is TGTGCCAGCAGCCTAACTAGCGGGAGCGCAGATACGCAGTATTTT. Protein: CASSLTSGSADTQYF. Full variable domain (rest looked up from reference TRBV7-6 and TRBJ2-3): GAGVSQSPRYKVTKRGQDVALRCDPISGHVSLYWYRQALGQGPEFLTYFNYEAQQDKSGLPNDRFSAERPEGSISTLTIQRTEQRDSAMYRCASSLTSGSADTQYFGPGTRLTVL.

CDR3 amino acids: CASGDKSSYEQYF. As DNA, the CDR3 is TGTGCCAGCGGGGACAAGAGCTCCTACGAGCAGTACTTC. V is TRBV2 and J is TRBJ2-7; D may be TRBD1 (6 bases). Per germline, CDR1 SNHLY and CDR2 FYNNEI. The CDR3 loop spans 13 amino acids. Trimming took 8 bases from V and 0 from J, leaving 11 bases between them. The whole variable domain, filled in from reference TRBV2 and TRBJ2-7, reads EPEVTQTPSHQVTQMGQEVILRCVPISNHLYFYWYRQILGQKVEFLVSFYNNEISEKSEIFDDQFSVERPDGSNFTLKIRSTKLEDSAMYFCASGDKSSYEQYFGPGTRLTVT.